A single T cell receptor (beta chain) is shown here with its context. Its cognate antigen is unknown. This sample is part of a study of T cells in Graves' hyperthyroidism and ophthalmopathy. Overall study results and limits: Patients with ophthalmopathy were separated from those with stable hyperthyroidism by a 13 V-J model.

V shed 2 bases and J 6 bases; nucleotides not matched to a gene: 4. The CDR3 totals 14 residues. The source material, RNA transcripts, was used to amplify TCR beta CDR3 regions. First-round RT-PCR targeting the TCR CDR3 was performed with the HTBI primer set. TCRdb re-derived calls from the multiplex PCR reads in MiXCR, one entry per CDR3 protein. This sample has over 350,000 distinct CDR3 sequences, with about a fifth found just once. V is TRBV12-3 or TRBV12-4 and J is TRBJ2-1; TRBD2 matches 7 bases. This sequence originates from a man between 18 and 35 years old with Graves' ophthalmopathy. The specimen sequenced was blood. CDR3 DNA: TGTGCCAGCAGTTTACTAGCGGAGGTCAATGAGCAGTTCTTC. It codes for CASSLLAEVNEQFF.